A selection of T cell receptor beta chains follows, all from one sample in a study of T-cell reconstitution after alpha-beta-depleted transplantation in children. TCRdb processed the PCR reads anew with MiXCR; each CDR3 protein has one entry. Of around 450,000 distinct CDR3 sequences in the sample, about 11% are singletons; the top ten hold approximately 2%. Sequenced here: PBMCs, sampled before TCRalphabeta/CD19-depleted stem cell transplant. These TCRs come from a child aged 2 to 10 with inherited bone marrow failure, due to receive a stem cell transplant. CDR3s include the opening cysteine and the closing phenylalanine or tryptophan. D genes are given only for firm matches.

TRBV5-1	TRBJ1-3	TRBD1	CASSAGQTGNTIYF
TRBV5-1	TRBJ2-1	TRBD2	CASSRAGTSGYNEQFF
TRBV5-1	TRBJ2-7	.	CASSLGQSSYEQYF
TRBV28	TRBJ2-1	.	CASSLYGWDTSSYNEQFF
TRBV20-1	TRBJ2-5	.	CSASPGVVTETQYF
TRBV14	TRBJ2-2	TRBD1	CASSQGQGTGELFF
TRBV29-1	TRBJ1-2	TRBD1	CSVDSPGGLYYGYTF
TRBV19	TRBJ2-7	TRBD1	CASSILGQGGHEQYF
TRBV4-3	TRBJ2-1	.	CASSRGNGDYNEQFF
TRBV12-3/TRBV12-4	TRBJ2-2	TRBD1	CASSLLRGHGELFF
TRBV27	TRBJ1-1	.	CASNSPSAGSEAFF
TRBV6-2/TRBV6-3	TRBJ1-1	.	CAQHSSLGNTEAFF
TRBV5-1	TRBJ2-5	TRBD1	CASSLSGQGPRETQYF
TRBV7-9	TRBJ1-2	.	CASSHPEQGNYGYTF
TRBV28	TRBJ2-2	TRBD2	CASSFSGEGLNGELFF
TRBV20-1	TRBJ1-6	.	CSARDLGGDTTFPLHF
TRBV6-1	TRBJ2-1	.	CASSLTQRLYNEQFF
TRBV6-2/TRBV6-3	TRBJ2-7	.	CASRSPGYEQYF
TRBV12-3/TRBV12-4	TRBJ2-5	.	CASSVDVHETQYF
TRBV7-2	TRBJ2-1	.	CASSSRSGHQYNEQFF
TRBV7-2	TRBJ2-7	TRBD2	CASSYRSGSWDEQYF
TRBV10-2	TRBJ2-3	.	CASSSTSYSTDTQYF